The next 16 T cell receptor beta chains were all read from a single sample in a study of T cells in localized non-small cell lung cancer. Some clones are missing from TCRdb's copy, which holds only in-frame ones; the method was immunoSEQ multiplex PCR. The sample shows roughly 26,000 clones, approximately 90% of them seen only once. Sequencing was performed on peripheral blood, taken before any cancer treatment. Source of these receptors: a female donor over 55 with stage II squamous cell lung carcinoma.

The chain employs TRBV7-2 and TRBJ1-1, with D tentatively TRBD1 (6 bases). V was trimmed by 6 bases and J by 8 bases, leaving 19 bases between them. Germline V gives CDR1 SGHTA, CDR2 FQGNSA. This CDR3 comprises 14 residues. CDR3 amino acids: CASSLRQAVVEAFF. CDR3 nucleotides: TGTGCCAGCAGTCTCAGACAGGCCGTGGTAGAAGCTTTCTTT. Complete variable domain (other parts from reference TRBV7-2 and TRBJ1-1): GAGVSQSPSNKVTEKGKDVELRCDPISGHTALYWYRQSLGQGLEFLIYFQGNSAPDKSGLPSDRFSAERTGGSVSTLTIQRTQQEDSAVYLCASSLRQAVVEAFFGQGTRLTVV.

CDR3 DNA sequence: TGTGCCAGCAGCTTAGGAATGCGGGAAAAACTGTTTTTT. Residues: CASSLGMREKLFF. The chain links TRBV7-2 to TRBJ1-4; D is uncertain. Trimming removed 1 base at V and 8 bases at J, with 8 bases between. Germline loops: CDR1 SGHTA, CDR2 FQGNSA. CDR3 size: 13 residues.

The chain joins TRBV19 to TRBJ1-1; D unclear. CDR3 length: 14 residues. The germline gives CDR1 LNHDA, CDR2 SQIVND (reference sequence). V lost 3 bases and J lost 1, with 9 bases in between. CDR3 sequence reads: CASSIAPRNTEAFF. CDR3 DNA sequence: TGTGCCAGTAGTATTGCCCCGCGGAACACTGAAGCTTTCTTT. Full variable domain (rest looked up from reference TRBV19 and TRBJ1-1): DGGITQSPKYLFRKEGQNVTLSCEQNLNHDAMYWYRQDPGQGLRLIYYSQIVNDFQKGDIAEGYSVSREKKESFPLTVTSAQKNPTAFYLCASSIAPRNTEAFFGQGTRLTVV.

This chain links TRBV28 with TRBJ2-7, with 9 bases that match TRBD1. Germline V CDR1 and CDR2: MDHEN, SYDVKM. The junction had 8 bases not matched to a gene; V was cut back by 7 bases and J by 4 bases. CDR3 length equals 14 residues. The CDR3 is CASTTGQGRYEQYF. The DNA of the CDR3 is TGTGCCAGCACCACTGGACAGGGGAGATACGAGCAGTACTTC.

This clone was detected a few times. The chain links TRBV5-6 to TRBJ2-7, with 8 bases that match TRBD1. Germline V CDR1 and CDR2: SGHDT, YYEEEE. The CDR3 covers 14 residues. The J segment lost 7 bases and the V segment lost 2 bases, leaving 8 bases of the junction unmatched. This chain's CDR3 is CASSFRNTGGEQYF. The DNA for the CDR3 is TGTGCCAGCAGCTTTCGAAACACAGGGGGGGAGCAGTACTTC.

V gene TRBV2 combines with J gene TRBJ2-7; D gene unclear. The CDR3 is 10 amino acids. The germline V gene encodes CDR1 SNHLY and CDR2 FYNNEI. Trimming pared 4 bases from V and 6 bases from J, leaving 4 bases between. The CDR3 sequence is CASSGPEQYF. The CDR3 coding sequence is TGTGCCAGCAGTGGCCCCGAGCAGTACTTC.

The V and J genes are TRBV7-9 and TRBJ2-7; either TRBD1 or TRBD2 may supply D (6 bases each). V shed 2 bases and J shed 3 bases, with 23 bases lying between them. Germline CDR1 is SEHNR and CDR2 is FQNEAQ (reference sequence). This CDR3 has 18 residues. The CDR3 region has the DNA TGTGCCAGCAGCTTATGGCTGACCCGGGGGCGTGGGGGCTACGAGCAGTACTTC. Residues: CASSLWLTRGRGGYEQYF.

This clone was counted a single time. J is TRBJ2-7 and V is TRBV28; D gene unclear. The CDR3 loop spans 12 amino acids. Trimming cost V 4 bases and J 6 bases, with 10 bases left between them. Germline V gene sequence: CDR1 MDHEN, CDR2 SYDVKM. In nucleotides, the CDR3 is TGTGCCAGCAGTTCCCAGCCCAGCGAGCAGTACTTC. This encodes CASSSQPSEQYF.

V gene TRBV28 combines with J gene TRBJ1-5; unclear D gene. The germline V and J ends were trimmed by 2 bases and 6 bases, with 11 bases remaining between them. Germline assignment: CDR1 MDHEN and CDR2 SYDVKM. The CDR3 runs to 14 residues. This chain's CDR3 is CASSLRFGFQPQHF. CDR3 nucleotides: TGTGCCAGCAGTTTACGTTTTGGGTTTCAGCCCCAGCATTTT. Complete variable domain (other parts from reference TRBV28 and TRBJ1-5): DVKVTQSSRYLVKRTGEKVFLECVQDMDHENMFWYRQDPGLGLRLIYFSYDVKMKEKGDIPEGYSVSREKKERFSLILESASTNQTSMYLCASSLRFGFQPQHFGDGTRLSIL.

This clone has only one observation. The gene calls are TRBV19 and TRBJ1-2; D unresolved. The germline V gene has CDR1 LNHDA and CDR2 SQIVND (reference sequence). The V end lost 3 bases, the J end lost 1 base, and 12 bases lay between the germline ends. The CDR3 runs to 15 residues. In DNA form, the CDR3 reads TGTGCCAGTAGTATGACGGCGTACCTTAACTATGGCTACACCTTC. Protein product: CASSMTAYLNYGYTF. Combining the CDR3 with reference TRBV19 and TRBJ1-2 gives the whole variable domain DGGITQSPKYLFRKEGQNVTLSCEQNLNHDAMYWYRQDPGQGLRLIYYSQIVNDFQKGDIAEGYSVSREKKESFPLTVTSAQKNPTAFYLCASSMTAYLNYGYTFGSGTRLTVV.

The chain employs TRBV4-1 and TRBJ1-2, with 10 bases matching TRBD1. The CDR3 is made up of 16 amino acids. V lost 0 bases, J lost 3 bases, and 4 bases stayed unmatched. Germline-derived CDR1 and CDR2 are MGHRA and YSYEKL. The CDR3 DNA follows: TGCGCCAGCAGCCAAGATTTCGGGACAGGGGACTATGGCTACACCTTC. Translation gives CASSQDFGTGDYGYTF.

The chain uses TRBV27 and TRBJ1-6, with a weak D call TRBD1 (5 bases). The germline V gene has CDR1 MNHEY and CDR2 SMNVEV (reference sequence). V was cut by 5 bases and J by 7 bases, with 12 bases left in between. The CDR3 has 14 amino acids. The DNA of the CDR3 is TGTGCCAGCAGTAGTCCGGGACTGAATTCACCCCTCCACTTT. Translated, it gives CASSSPGLNSPLHF.

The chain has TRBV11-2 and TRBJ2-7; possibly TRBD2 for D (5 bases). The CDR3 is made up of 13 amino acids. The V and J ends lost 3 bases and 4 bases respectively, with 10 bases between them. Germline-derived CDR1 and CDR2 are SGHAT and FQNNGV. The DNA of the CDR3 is TGTGCCAGCAGCTTCCGGGATACATACGAGCAGTACTTC. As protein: CASSFRDTYEQYF.

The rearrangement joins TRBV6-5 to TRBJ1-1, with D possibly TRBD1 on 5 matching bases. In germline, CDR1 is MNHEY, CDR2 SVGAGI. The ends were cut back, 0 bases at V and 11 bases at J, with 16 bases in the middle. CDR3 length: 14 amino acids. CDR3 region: CASSYSGGTPGAFF. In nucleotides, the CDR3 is TGTGCCAGCAGTTACTCGGGGGGGACCCCTGGGGCTTTCTTT.

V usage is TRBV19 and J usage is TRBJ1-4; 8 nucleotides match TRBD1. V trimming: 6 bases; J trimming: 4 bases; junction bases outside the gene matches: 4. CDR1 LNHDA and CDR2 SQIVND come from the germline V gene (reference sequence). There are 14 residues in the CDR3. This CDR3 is CASSPTGDNEKLFF. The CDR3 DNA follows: TGTGCCAGTAGCCCGACAGGGGATAATGAAAAACTGTTTTTT.

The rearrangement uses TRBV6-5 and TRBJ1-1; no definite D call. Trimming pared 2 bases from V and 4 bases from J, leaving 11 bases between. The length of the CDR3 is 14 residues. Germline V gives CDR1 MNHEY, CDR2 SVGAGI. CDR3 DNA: TGTGCCAGCAGTTACGGGGAACGAACCACTGAAGCTTTCTTT. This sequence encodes CASSYGERTTEAFF.